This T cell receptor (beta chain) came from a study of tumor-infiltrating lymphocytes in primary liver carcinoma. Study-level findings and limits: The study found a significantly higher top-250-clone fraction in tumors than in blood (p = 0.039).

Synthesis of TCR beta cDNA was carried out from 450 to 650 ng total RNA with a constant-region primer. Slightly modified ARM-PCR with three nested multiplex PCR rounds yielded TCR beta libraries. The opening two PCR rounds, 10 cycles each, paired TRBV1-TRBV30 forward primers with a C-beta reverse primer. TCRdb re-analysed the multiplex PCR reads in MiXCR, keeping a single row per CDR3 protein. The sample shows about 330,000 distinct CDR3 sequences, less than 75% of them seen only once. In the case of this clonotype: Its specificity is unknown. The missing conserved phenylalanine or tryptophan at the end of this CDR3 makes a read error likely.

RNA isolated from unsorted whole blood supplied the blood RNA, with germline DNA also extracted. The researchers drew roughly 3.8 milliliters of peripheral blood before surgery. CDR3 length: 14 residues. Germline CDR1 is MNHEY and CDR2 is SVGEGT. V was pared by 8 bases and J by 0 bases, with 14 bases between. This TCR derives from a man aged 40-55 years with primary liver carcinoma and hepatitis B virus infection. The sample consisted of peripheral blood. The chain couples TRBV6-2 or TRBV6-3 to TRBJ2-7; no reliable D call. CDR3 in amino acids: CASQSAESSYEQYL. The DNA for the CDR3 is TGTGCCAGCCAATCGGCGGAAAGCTCCTACGAGCAGTACTTA.